This TCR beta chain was obtained from a study of PD-1 blockade in classical Hodgkin lymphoma. Produced via immunoSEQ multiplex PCR; TCRdb's table is partial and in-frame only. This table holds about 94,000 clones, 89% found once. A note on this clone: What it binds is not known.

Each patient experienced a relapse that followed autologous stem cell transplantation, and brentuximab vedotin exposure varied. Study-wide results and limits: Reports indicated that newly diagnosed patients had lower baseline TCR diversity than healthy donors did. Any patient who commenced nivolumab under 1 year after ASCT was excluded. Repertoires differed for reasons still undefined, possibly disease activity or prior therapy.

The receptor comes from a human donor with classical Hodgkin lymphoma. This material consisted of peripheral blood mononuclear cells (PBMCs), taken before the second cycle of nivolumab.

The CDR3 region is CSAAYEQYF. The DNA for the CDR3 is TGCAGTGCCGCCTACGAGCAGTACTTC. The rearrangement joins TRBV20-1 to TRBJ2-7; D remains ambiguous. This CDR3 comprises 9 residues. In germline, CDR1 is DFQATT, CDR2 SNEGSKA (reference sequence). Trimming shortened V by 6 bases and J by 2 bases, and 2 bases separated the two germline ends.